The clone carrying this T cell receptor beta chain appeared a few times. No antigen is known for it. The sample belongs to a study of cytomegalovirus exposure and HLA in healthy donors. General study findings and limits: Many donors carried some public TCRs, although rarity characterized most TCR sequences.

60 Vbeta and 13 Jbeta primers were used in PCR. Here immunoSEQ multiplex PCR was the method, and the copy in TCRdb shows in-frame clones only, minus some. Among 99,000 or so clones listed, 12% to 15% were seen once. The sequencing input was PBMCs. This sequence originates from a female donor in good health and CMV-seronegative.

The CDR3 sequence: CASSIGSGSYNEQFF. CDR3 nucleotide sequence: TGTGCCAGTAGTATAGGCAGCGGGAGTTACAATGAGCAGTTCTTC. The chain has TRBV19 and TRBJ2-1, with 8 bases identical to TRBD2. V shed 1 base and J 4 bases; nucleotides not matched to a gene: 3. The CDR3 contains 15 residues. CDR1 is LNHDA and CDR2 is SQIVND in the germline V gene (reference sequence).